This TCR beta chain was profiled in a study of blood T cell repertoires in COVID-19. On the study more broadly: Material from acute and convalescent COVID-19 was sourced from the United States, Italy and Spain.

Trimming left V 0 bases short and J 8 bases short, with 11 bases between. CDR1 and CDR2 from the germline V gene are LGHDT and YNNKEL (reference sequence). The CDR3 is 14 amino acids. Sequencing was performed with immunoSEQ multiplex PCR; in TCRdb, only in-frame clones are kept and a portion is missing. This table has over 150,000 clones, 84% appearing once. Sequencing input: peripheral blood. This clonotype was sampled from a man aged 18 to 29 with active or convalescent COVID-19. The rearrangement uses TRBV3-1 (or the pseudogene TRBV3-2) and TRBJ2-1; D gene unclear. In DNA, the CDR3 is TGTGCCAGCAGCCAAGATCGAGTGGTTCATGAGCAGTTCTTC. Amino acid sequence: CASSQDRVVHEQFF.